This TCR beta chain was recovered during a study of blood T cell repertoires in COVID-19. Study-level background: Some COVID-19 samples were acute and others convalescent; all came from the United States, Italy and Spain. T cells, B-cell-depleted T cells, or PBMCs supplied cDNA or gDNA.

Here immunoSEQ multiplex PCR was the method, and the copy in TCRdb shows in-frame clones only, minus some. The sample records about 89,000 clones, 65% to 85% being singletons. Recruited during active infection, patients (from Seattle) were subsequently followed longitudinally. This clonotype originated in a man between 65 and 80 years old with COVID-19, enrolled during active disease. Input material: peripheral blood.

The CDR3 DNA reads TGTGCCAGCAGTGAAGCAGGGGTCAGCAATCAGCCCCAGCATTTT. Residues: CASSEAGVSNQPQHF. This chain links TRBV6-1 with TRBJ1-5, with D perhaps TRBD1 (5 bases). Germline V gene lookup returns CDR1 MNHNS and CDR2 SASEGT. The CDR3 spans 15 residues. V lost 0 bases and J 1 base, leaving 7 bases between the germline ends.